Reported below is one TCR beta chain. This sample stems from a study of blood T cell repertoires in COVID-19. Clones were read by immunoSEQ multiplex PCR, and TCRdb kept only the in-frame ones, dropping some. The sample shows about 170,000 clones, about 80% of them seen only once. The source is a human donor with acute or convalescent COVID-19. The donor label of this sample is uncertain. Sequencing used peripheral blood.

CDR3 DNA: TGTGCCAGCAAAGACAGTAGCAATCAGCCCCAGCATTTT. Amino acid sequence: CASKDSSNQPQHF. V and J are TRBV2 and TRBJ1-5; TRBD1 is a possible D gene (5 bases). The V and J ends lost 7 bases and 0 bases respectively, with 7 bases between them. Looked up from germline, CDR1 is SNHLY and CDR2 is FYNNEI. CDR3 length: 13 amino acids. The complete variable domain, with remaining parts taken from reference TRBV2 and TRBJ1-5, reads EPEVTQTPSHQVTQMGQEVILRCVPISNHLYFYWYRQILGQKVEFLVSFYNNEISEKSEIFDDQFSVERPDGSNFTLKIRSTKLEDSAMYFCASKDSSNQPQHFGDGTRLSIL.